The rows below give T cell receptor beta chains drawn from one sample of a study of OX40 agonist ivuxolimab in advanced cancers. The protocol was immunoSEQ multiplex PCR, while the TCRdb copy is restricted to in-frame clones and leaves out a portion. The table lists fewer than 85,000 clones, 80% to 95% of them singletons. The input for sequencing was CD4+ or CD8+ T cells sorted from blood, taken in a trial of the OX40 agonist ivuxolimab. These receptors originate from an adult with an advanced solid tumor such as melanoma, head and neck, liver or kidney cancer. The CDR3 runs from the conserved cysteine through the conserved F or W. The D gene is left open where the match is weak. The listing skips clone size in some rows; elsewhere it reads once, few, many or a size class.

V gene,D gene,J gene,clone size,CDR3 protein,CDR3 DNA
TRBV6-5,NA,TRBJ1-2,NA,CASSYGDGYTF,TGTGCCAGCAGTTACGGCGATGGCTACACCTTC
TRBV27,TRBD1,TRBJ1-5,few,CASSRGQGAFWQPQHF,TGTGCCAGCAGTCGGGGACAGGGGGCCTTTTGGCAGCCCCAGCATTTT
TRBV6-6,NA,TRBJ2-3,NA,CASSYSLDTQYF,TGTGCCAGCAGTTACTCTCTTGATACGCAGTATTTT
TRBV28,NA,TRBJ2-5,NA,CASSLGQGIQETQYF,TGTGCCAGCAGTTTAGGCCAGGGGATCCAAGAGACCCAGTACTTC
TRBV19,NA,TRBJ2-3,NA,CASSIGAGRTDTQYF,TGTGCCAGTAGTATAGGGGCAGGCCGCACAGATACGCAGTATTTT
TRBV4-1,TRBD1,TRBJ2-7,NA,CASSLNRGEQYF,TGCGCCAGCAGCCTTAACAGGGGCGAGCAGTACTTC
TRBV10-3,NA,TRBJ2-1,NA,CAISPGEEQFF,TGTGCCATCAGTCCGGGTGAGGAGCAGTTCTTC
TRBV9,NA,TRBJ1-2,NA,CASSVESDPPLYGYTF,TGTGCCAGCAGCGTAGAGTCAGACCCCCCCCTCTATGGCTACACCTTC
TRBV7-8,NA,TRBJ2-1,NA,CASSLEQGPYNEQFF,TGTGCCAGCAGCTTAGAACAGGGTCCCTACAATGAGCAGTTCTTC
TRBV7-2,NA,TRBJ2-5,NA,CASSLVPLVPQETQYF,TGTGCCAGCAGCTTAGTACCGCTAGTACCCCAAGAGACCCAGTACTTC
TRBV6-1,NA,TRBJ1-3,once,CASSVTRVQPGNTIYF,TGTGCCAGCAGTGTGACCCGGGTTCAGCCTGGAAACACCATATATTTT
TRBV7-2,NA,TRBJ2-7,NA,CASSTGRTYYEQYF,TGTGCCAGCAGCACAGGACGGACTTACTACGAGCAGTACTTC
TRBV19,NA,TRBJ2-1,NA,CASSIGGGLPNEQFF,TGTGCCAGTAGTATAGGGGGGGGCCTCCCCAATGAGCAGTTCTTC
TRBV27,NA,TRBJ2-7,NA,CASRRGVGEQYF,TGTGCCAGCAGGCGTGGGGTGGGCGAGCAGTACTTC
TRBV7-6,TRBD2,TRBJ2-2,NA,CASSLMGLAGTGELFF,TGTGCCAGCAGCTTAATGGGACTAGCGGGTACCGGGGAGCTGTTTTTT
TRBV7-9,NA,TRBJ2-5,NA,CASSSPEGGGPQETQYF,TGTGCCAGCAGCTCGCCGGAGGGCGGGGGCCCCCAAGAGACCCAGTACTTC
TRBV5-4,TRBD2,TRBJ2-3,NA,CASSFLAGGPDTQYF,TGTGCCAGCAGCTTTCTAGCGGGGGGGCCAGATACGCAGTATTTT
TRBV5-1,NA,TRBJ2-7,NA,CASSSDLAYEQYF,TGCGCCAGCAGCTCGGACCTCGCCTACGAGCAGTACTTC
TRBV27,NA,TRBJ2-7,NA,CASSLGQTSYEQYF,TGTGCCAGCAGTTTAGGACAGACCTCCTACGAGCAGTACTTC
TRBV15,NA,TRBJ2-7,NA,CATSRRPEQYF,TGTGCCACCAGCAGAAGGCCCGAGCAGTACTTC
TRBV6-1,NA,TRBJ1-1,NA,CASSDNGLNTEAFF,TGTGCCAGCAGTGACAACGGGCTGAACACTGAAGCTTTCTTT
TRBV7-2,NA,TRBJ1-1,NA,CASSATHRVRDTEAFF,TGTGCCAGCAGCGCAACCCACAGGGTAAGGGACACTGAAGCTTTCTTT
TRBV5-1,TRBD1,TRBJ2-5,NA,CASSLAGTDSRETQYF,TGCGCCAGCAGCTTGGCCGGGACAGACTCGCGAGAGACCCAGTACTTC
TRBV5-4,NA,TRBJ2-7,NA,CASSLSAYEQYF,TGTGCCAGCAGCTTATCGGCCTACGAGCAGTACTTC
TRBV2,TRBD2,TRBJ2-2,NA,CASSFLAGGNTGELFF,TGTGCCAGCAGCTTCCTAGCGGGGGGGAACACCGGGGAGCTGTTTTTT
TRBV5-6,NA,TRBJ2-7,NA,CASSLGEPSYEQYF,TGTGCCAGCAGCTTGGGGGAACCCTCCTACGAGCAGTACTTC
TRBV7-3,TRBD1,TRBJ2-7,NA,CASRQGATYEQYF,TGTGCCAGCAGGCAGGGGGCCACCTACGAGCAGTACTTC
TRBV5-6,TRBD2,TRBJ2-7,once,CASSFLTSGHTRPYEQYF,TGTGCCAGCAGCTTCCTGACTAGCGGGCATACCCGTCCCTACGAGCAGTACTTC
TRBV4-2,NA,TRBJ2-3,NA,CASSQAAASGPDTQYF,TGTGCCAGCAGCCAAGCCGCGGCGAGCGGCCCAGATACGCAGTATTTT
TRBV19,NA,TRBJ1-3,NA,CASSILDLSGNTIYF,TGTGCCAGTAGTATACTGGACCTCTCTGGAAACACCATATATTTT
TRBV13,TRBD2,TRBJ2-5,NA,CASSLARLAGGETQYF,TGTGCCAGCAGCTTAGCAAGACTAGCGGGGGGAGAGACCCAGTACTTC
TRBV29-1,NA,TRBJ1-2,NA,CSVLAGFGYTF,TGCAGCGTCCTCGCAGGGTTTGGCTACACCTTC
TRBV6-5,NA,TRBJ1-1,few,CASSYPEGAEAFF,TGTGCCAGCAGTTACCCGGAGGGTGCTGAAGCTTTCTTT
TRBV7-8,NA,TRBJ2-7,once,CASSGLGGYEQYF,TGTGCCAGCAGCGGTCTGGGCGGCTACGAGCAGTACTTC
TRBV7-6,TRBD1,TRBJ1-5,NA,CASSSGTGGNQPQHF,TGTGCCAGCAGTTCGGGGACAGGGGGCAATCAGCCCCAGCATTTT
TRBV4-1,NA,TRBJ1-2,NA,CASSQDTATVYGYTF,TGCGCCAGCAGCCAAGATACCGCGACGGTCTATGGCTACACCTTC
TRBV19,NA,TRBJ2-7,NA,CASSIYQPGWYYEQYF,TGTGCCAGTAGTATCTACCAGCCCGGATGGTACTACGAGCAGTACTTC
TRBV13,NA,TRBJ2-4,NA,CASSLDGGAKNIQYF,TGTGCCAGCAGCTTAGATGGGGGAGCCAAAAACATTCAGTACTTC
TRBV6-5,NA,TRBJ2-2,NA,CASSHQGFGTGELFF,TGTGCCAGCAGCCACCAGGGGTTTGGCACCGGGGAGCTGTTTTTT
TRBV29-1,NA,TRBJ2-7,NA,CRGRGEQYF,TGCAGGGGGAGAGGGGAGCAGTACTTC